This T cell receptor beta chain was sequenced in a study of blood T cell repertoires in COVID-19. Study overall: Specimens from acute and convalescent COVID-19 originated in the United States, Italy and Spain. Sources were T cells, B-cell-depleted T cells, or PBMCs; the material itself was cDNA or gDNA.

Produced via immunoSEQ multiplex PCR; TCRdb's table is partial and in-frame only. Of over 95,000 clones in the sample, around 83% were seen once. Seattle's enrolled individuals joined amid active infection and were then monitored longitudinally. The CDR3 is 13 amino acids. Germline V gene data show CDR1 as WSHSY and CDR2 as SAAADI. The trim removed 8 bases at V and 3 bases at J, leaving 5 bases unmatched. Specimen: peripheral blood. This receptor was identified in a woman aged 60 to 75 with COVID-19, enrolled during active disease. V is TRBV10-2 and J is TRBJ1-1; 8 nucleotides line up with TRBD1. The CDR3 sequence: CASVLQGDTEAFF. CDR3 DNA: TGCGCCAGCGTCTTACAGGGGGACACTGAAGCTTTCTTT.